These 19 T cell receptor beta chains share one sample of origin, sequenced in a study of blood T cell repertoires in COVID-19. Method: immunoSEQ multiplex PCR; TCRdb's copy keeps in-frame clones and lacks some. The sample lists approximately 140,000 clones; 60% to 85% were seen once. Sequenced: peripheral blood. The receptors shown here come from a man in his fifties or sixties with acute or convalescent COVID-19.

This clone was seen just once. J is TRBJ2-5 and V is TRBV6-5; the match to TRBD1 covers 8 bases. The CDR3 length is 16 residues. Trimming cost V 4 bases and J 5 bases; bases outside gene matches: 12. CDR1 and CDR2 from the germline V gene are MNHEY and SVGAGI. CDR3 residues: CASSSIHGTGEETQYF. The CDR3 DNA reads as TGTGCCAGCAGTTCGATCCATGGGACAGGCGAGGAGACCCAGTACTTC.

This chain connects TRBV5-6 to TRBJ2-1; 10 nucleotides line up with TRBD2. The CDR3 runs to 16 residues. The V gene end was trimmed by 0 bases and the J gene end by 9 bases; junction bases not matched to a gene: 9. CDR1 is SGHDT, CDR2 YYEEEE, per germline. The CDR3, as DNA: TGTGCCAGCAGCTTGGAAGCGGGGGGGCTAGGGACTGAGCAGTTCTTC. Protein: CASSLEAGGLGTEQFF.

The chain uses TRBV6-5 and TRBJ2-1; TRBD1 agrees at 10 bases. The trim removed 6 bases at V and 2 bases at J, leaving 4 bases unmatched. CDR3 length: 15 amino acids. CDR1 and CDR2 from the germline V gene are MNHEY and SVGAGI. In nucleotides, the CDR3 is TGTGCCAGCAGGTCCGACAGGGGGCCCTACAATGAGCAGTTCTTC. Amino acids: CASRSDRGPYNEQFF.

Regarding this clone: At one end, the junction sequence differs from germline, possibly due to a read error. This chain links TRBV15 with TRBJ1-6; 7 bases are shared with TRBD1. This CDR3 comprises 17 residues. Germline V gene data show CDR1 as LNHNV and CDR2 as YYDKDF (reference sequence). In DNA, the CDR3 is TGTGCCACCAGTAGAGGGGGCGGGAGCTCCTATAATTCACCCCTCCACTTT. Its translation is CATSRGGGSSYNSPLHF.

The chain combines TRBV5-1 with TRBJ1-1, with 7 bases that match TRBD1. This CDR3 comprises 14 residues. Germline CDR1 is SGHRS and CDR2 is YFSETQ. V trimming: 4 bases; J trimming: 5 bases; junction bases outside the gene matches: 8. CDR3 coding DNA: TGCGCCAGCAGCACTCAACCAGGGGGGACTGAAGCTTTCTTT. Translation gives CASSTQPGGTEAFF.

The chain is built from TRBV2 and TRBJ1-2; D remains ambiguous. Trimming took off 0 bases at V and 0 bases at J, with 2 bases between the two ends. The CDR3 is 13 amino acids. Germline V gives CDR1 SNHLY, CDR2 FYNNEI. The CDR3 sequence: CASSEATNYGYTF. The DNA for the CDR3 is TGTGCCAGCAGTGAAGCTACTAACTATGGCTACACCTTC. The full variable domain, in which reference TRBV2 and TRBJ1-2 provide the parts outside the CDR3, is EPEVTQTPSHQVTQMGQEVILRCVPISNHLYFYWYRQILGQKVEFLVSFYNNEISEKSEIFDDQFSVERPDGSNFTLKIRSTKLEDSAMYFCASSEATNYGYTFGSGTRLTVV.

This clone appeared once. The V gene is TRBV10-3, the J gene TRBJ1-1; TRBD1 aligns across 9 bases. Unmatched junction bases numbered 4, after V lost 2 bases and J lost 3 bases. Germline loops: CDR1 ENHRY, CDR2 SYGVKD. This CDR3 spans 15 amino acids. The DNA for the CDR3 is TGTGCCATCAGTGAGGCCGGGACAGGGTACACTGAAGCTTTCTTT. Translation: CAISEAGTGYTEAFF.

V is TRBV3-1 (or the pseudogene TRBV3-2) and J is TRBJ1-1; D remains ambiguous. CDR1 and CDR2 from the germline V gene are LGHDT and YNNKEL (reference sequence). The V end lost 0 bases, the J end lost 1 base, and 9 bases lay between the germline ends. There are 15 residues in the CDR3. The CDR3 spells CASSQDLGRNTEAFF. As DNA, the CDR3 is TGTGCCAGCAGCCAAGATTTGGGGAGGAACACTGAAGCTTTCTTT.

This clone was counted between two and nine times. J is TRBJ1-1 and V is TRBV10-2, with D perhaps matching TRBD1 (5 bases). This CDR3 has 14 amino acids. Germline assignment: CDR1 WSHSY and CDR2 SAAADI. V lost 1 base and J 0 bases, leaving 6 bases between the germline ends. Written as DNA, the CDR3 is TGCGCCAGCAGTGAGTACAGGATGAACACTGAAGCTTTCTTT. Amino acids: CASSEYRMNTEAFF.

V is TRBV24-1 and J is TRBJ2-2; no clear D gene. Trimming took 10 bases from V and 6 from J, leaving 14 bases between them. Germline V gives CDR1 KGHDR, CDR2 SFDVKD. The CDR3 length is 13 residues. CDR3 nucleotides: TGTGCCACGGGCCAGGATTGGGCCGGGGAGCTGTTTTTT. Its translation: CATGQDWAGELFF.

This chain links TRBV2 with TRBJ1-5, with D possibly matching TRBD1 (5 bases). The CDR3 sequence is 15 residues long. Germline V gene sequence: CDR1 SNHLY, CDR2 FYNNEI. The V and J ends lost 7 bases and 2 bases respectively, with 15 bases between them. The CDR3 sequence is CASTGHSLGNQPQHF. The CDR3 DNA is TGTGCCAGCACCGGACACTCTTTGGGCAATCAGCCCCAGCATTTT.

The CDR3 sequence is CASSGKSGLAGGPDGYF. The CDR3 nucleotides read TGTGCCAGCAGCGGGAAAAGCGGACTAGCGGGGGGGCCAGACGGGTATTTT. The rearrangement links TRBV5-4 to TRBJ2-3, with TRBD2 matching 15 bases. The V and J ends lost 4 bases and 14 bases, in that order; junction bases with no gene match: 17. Looked up from germline, CDR1 is SGHNT and CDR2 is YYREEE (reference sequence). The CDR3 contains 17 residues.

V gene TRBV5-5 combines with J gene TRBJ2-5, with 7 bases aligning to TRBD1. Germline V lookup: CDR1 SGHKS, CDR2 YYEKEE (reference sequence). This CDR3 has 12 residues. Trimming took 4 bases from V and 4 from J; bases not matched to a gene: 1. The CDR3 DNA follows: TGTGCCAGCAGCCGGACAGGAGAGACCCAGTACTTC. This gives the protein CASSRTGETQYF.

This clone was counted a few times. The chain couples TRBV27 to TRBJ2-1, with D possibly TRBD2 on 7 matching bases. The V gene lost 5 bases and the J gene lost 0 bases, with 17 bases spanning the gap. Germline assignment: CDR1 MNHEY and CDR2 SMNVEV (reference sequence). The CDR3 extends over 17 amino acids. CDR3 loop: CASSVWGGPSSYNEQFF. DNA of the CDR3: TGTGCCAGCAGTGTCTGGGGGGGCCCCAGCTCCTACAATGAGCAGTTCTTC.

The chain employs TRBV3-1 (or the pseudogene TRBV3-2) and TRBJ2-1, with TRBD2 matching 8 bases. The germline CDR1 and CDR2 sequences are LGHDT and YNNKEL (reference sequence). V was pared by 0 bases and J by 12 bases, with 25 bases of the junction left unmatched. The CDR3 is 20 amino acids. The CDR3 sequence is CASSQEERGGNGLSSGGQFF. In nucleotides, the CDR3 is TGTGCCAGCAGCCAAGAAGAACGGGGGGGCAACGGCTTATCCTCGGGTGGGCAGTTCTTC.

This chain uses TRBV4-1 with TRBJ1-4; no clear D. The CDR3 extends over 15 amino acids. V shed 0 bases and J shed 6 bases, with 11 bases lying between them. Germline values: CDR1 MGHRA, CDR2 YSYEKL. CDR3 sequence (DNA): TGCGCCAGCAGCCAAGATACGGGTGCGGATGAAAAACTGTTTTTT. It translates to CASSQDTGADEKLFF.

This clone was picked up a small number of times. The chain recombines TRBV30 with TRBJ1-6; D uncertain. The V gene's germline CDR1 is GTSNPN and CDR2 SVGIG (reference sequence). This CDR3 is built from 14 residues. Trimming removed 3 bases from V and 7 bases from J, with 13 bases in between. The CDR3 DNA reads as TGTGCCTGGAGCGCCAACAGTGGGAATTCACCCCTCCACTTT. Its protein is CAWSANSGNSPLHF.

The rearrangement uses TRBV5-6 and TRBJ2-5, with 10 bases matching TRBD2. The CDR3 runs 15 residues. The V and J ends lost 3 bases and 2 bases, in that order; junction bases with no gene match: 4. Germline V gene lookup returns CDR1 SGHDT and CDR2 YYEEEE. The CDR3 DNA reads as TGTGCCAGCAGCTACAATAGCGGGGGGCAAGAGACCCAGTACTTC. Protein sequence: CASSYNSGGQETQYF.

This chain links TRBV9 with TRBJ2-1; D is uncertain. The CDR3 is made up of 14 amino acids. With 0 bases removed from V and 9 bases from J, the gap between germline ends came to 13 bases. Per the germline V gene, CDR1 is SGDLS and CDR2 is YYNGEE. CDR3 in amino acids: CASSVGADPSEQFF. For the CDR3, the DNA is TGTGCCAGCAGCGTAGGGGCCGATCCCAGTGAGCAGTTCTTC.